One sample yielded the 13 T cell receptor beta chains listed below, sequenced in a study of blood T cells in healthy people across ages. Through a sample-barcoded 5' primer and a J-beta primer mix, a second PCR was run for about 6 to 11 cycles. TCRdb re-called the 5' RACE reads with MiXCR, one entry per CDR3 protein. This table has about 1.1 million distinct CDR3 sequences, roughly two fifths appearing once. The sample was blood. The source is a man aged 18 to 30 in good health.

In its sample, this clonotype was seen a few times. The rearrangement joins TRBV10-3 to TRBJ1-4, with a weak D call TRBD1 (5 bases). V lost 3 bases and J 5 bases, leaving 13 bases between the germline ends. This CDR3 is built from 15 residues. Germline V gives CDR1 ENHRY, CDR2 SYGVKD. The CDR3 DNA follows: TGTGCCATCAGTGACCCTGGGGGGGTAAATGAAAAACTGTTTTTT. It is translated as CAISDPGGVNEKLFF.

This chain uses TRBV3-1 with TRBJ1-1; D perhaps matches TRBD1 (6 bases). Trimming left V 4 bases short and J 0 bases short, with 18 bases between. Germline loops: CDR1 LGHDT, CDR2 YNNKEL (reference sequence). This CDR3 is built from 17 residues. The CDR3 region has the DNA TGTGCCAGCAGCCCCTGGAGCGGACAGCCCGTGAACACTGAAGCTTTCTTT. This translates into CASSPWSGQPVNTEAFF.

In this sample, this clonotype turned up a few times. The CDR3 is CASSPPGLHGYTF. DNA for the CDR3: TGTGCCAGCAGCCCGCCTGGACTTCATGGCTACACCTTC. The chain couples TRBV7-2 to TRBJ1-2; D call uncertain. V was cut by 5 bases and J by 6 bases, with 13 bases left in between. Germline CDR1 and CDR2: SGHTA and FQGNSA. The CDR3 has 13 amino acids. The whole variable domain, remainder taken from reference TRBV7-2 and TRBJ1-2, is GAGVSQSPSNKVTEKGKDVELRCDPISGHTALYWYRQSLGQGLEFLIYFQGNSAPDKSGLPSDRFSAERTGGSVSTLTIQRTQQEDSAVYLCASSPPGLHGYTFGSGTRLTVV.

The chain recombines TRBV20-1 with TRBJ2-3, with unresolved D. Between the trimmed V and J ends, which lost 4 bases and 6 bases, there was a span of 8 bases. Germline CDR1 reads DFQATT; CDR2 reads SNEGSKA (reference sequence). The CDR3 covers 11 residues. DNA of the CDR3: TGCAGTGCTAAAACTCAGGATACGCAGTATTTT. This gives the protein CSAKTQDTQYF.

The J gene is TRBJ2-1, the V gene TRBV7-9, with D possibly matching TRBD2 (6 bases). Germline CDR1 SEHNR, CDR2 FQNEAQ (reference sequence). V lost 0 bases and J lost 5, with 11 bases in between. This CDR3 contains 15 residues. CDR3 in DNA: TGTGCCAGCAGCTTAGCCCTAGCGCAGCACAATGAGCAGTTCTTC. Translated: CASSLALAQHNEQFF.

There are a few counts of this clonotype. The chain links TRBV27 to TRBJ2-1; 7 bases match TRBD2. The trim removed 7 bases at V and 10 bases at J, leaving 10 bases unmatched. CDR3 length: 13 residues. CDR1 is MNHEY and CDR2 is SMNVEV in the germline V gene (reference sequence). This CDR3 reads CASKNRTRREQFF. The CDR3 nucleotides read TGTGCCAGCAAAAACAGGACTAGGCGGGAGCAGTTCTTC.

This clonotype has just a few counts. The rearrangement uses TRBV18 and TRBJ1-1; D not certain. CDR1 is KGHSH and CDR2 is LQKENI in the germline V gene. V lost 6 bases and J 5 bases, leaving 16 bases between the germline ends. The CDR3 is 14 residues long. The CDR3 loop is CASSSEGGMTEAFF. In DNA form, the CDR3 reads TGTGCCAGCTCCTCGGAAGGCGGGATGACTGAAGCTTTCTTT.

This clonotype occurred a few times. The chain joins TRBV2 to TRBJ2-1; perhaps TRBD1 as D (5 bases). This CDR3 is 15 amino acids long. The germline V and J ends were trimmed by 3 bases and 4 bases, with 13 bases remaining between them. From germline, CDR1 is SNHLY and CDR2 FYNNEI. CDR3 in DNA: TGTGCCAGCAGTGAGCAGGGCCCTGTATACAATGAGCAGTTCTTC. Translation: CASSEQGPVYNEQFF.

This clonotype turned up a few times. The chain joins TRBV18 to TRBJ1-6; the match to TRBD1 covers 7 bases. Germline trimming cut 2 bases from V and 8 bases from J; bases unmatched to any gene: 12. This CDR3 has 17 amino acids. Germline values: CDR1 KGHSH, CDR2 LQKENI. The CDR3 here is CASSPANRQGSHSPLHF. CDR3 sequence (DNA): TGTGCCAGCTCACCAGCGAATAGACAGGGTTCACATTCACCCCTCCACTTT.

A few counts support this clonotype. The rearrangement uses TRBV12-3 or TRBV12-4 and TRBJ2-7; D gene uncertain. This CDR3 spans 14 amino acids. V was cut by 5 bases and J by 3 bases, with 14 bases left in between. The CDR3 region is CASSPGPKGYEQYF. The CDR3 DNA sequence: TGTGCCAGCAGTCCGGGTCCGAAAGGCTACGAGCAGTACTTC.

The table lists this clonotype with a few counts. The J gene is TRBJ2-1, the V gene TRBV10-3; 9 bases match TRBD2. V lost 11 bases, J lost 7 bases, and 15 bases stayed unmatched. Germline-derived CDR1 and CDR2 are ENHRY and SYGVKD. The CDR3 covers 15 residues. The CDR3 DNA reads TGTGCCGCCCTCATCCCCCCGGGACTAGCTAATGAGCAGTTCTTC. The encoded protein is CAALIPPGLANEQFF.

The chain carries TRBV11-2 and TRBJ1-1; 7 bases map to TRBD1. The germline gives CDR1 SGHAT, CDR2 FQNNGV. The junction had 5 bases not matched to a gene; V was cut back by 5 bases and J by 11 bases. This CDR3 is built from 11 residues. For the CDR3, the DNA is TGTGCCAGCAGCACACAGGGGTTCGCTTTCTTT. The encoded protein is CASSTQGFAFF.

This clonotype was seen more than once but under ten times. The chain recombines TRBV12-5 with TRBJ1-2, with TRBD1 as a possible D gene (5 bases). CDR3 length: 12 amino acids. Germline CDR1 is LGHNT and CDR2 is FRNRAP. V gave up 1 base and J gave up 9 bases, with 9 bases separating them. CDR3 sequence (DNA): TGTGCTAGTGGTTTGGGGACAATCCGCTACACCTTC. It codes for CASGLGTIRYTF.